One and the same sample provided the 29 T cell receptor beta chains below, sequenced in a study of siplizumab effects on memory and regulatory T cells. Measured with immunoSEQ multiplex PCR; TCRdb has only the in-frame clones, and not every one. Of about 110,000 clones listed, 92% are singletons. The sequenced sample consisted of Tregs sorted from blood. The source is a human donor in good health.

This chain joins TRBV19 and TRBJ1-4, with no clear D. Per the germline V gene, CDR1 is LNHDA and CDR2 is SQIVND (reference sequence). Trimming removed 3 bases at V and 0 bases at J, with 5 bases between. This CDR3 has 14 residues. CDR3 in DNA: TGTGCCAGTAGTATTGGAGCAACTAATGAAAAACTGTTTTTT. It specifies CASSIGATNEKLFF.

The V gene is TRBV10-3, the J gene TRBJ2-7; D remains unclear. Between the trimmed V and J ends, which lost 4 bases and 6 bases, there was a span of 10 bases. CDR1 ENHRY and CDR2 SYGVKD come from the germline V gene. This CDR3 region has 12 residues. CDR3 loop: CAISASVGEQYF. DNA for the CDR3: TGTGCCATCAGTGCCTCAGTGGGCGAGCAGTACTTC.

This chain uses TRBV5-1 with TRBJ1-1; 8 nucleotides agree with TRBD1. This CDR3 is 17 amino acids long. V dropped 4 bases and J dropped 1; count of bases not matched to a gene: 12. Germline V gene data show CDR1 as SGHRS and CDR2 as YFSETQ. This chain's CDR3 is CASSVGQGVFENTEAFF. The CDR3 DNA sequence: TGCGCCAGCAGCGTCGGACAGGGAGTTTTCGAGAACACTGAAGCTTTCTTT.

This chain uses TRBV7-9 with TRBJ2-1; D is possibly TRBD2 (6 bases). There are 14 residues in the CDR3. The V and J ends lost 3 bases and 6 bases respectively, with 12 bases between them. The V gene's germline CDR1 is SEHNR and CDR2 FQNEAQ (reference sequence). CDR3 residues: CASSLDRTINEQFF. The CDR3 DNA sequence: TGTGCCAGCAGCTTGGACCGGACTATCAATGAGCAGTTCTTC.

This chain connects TRBV11-3 to TRBJ2-2; 8 bases match TRBD2. Germline assignment: CDR1 SGHNT and CDR2 YENEEA. This CDR3 is 15 amino acids long. With 6 bases clipped from V and 4 bases from J, the junction kept 7 bases outside the gene matches. The CDR3 DNA follows: TGTGCCAGCAGTCGAGGCCGGGGGGGCACCGGGGAGCTGTTTTTT. Its protein product is CASSRGRGGTGELFF.

The chain carries TRBV19 and TRBJ2-7; perhaps TRBD1 as D (5 bases). Trimming took 1 base from V and 3 from J, leaving 13 bases between them. This CDR3 contains 15 residues. CDR1 and CDR2 (germline): LNHDA, SQIVND (reference sequence). In nucleotides, the CDR3 is TGTGCCAGTAGTATAGGGGCGACAGAGAACTACGAGCAGTACTTC. Protein sequence: CASSIGATENYEQYF.

To note about this clone: Other nucleotide sequences from this sample produce the same CDR3. The V gene is TRBV11-3, the J gene TRBJ2-3, with D tentatively TRBD1 (6 bases). The V end was cut by 5 bases, the J end by 5 bases, with 8 bases between. This CDR3 region has 12 residues. Per germline, CDR1 SGHNT and CDR2 YENEEA. The CDR3 here is CASSLGGDTQYF. For the CDR3, the DNA is TGTGCCAGCAGCCTAGGGGGAGATACGCAGTATTTT.

This chain connects TRBV5-4 to TRBJ2-7; 10 bases match TRBD2. The CDR3 covers 16 residues. CDR1 and CDR2 (germline): SGHNT, YYREEE (reference sequence). The V gene end was trimmed by 3 bases and the J gene end by 4 bases; junction bases not matched to a gene: 10. The CDR3 sequence is CASSSRGASGSYEQYF. As DNA, the CDR3 is TGTGCCAGCAGCTCCCGAGGGGCTAGCGGGAGTTACGAGCAGTACTTC. The entire variable domain, with the rest obtained from reference TRBV5-4 and TRBJ2-7, is as follows: ETGVTQSPTHLIKTRGQQVTLRCSSQSGHNTVSWYQQALGQGPQFIFQYYREEENGRGNFPPRFSGLQFPNYSSELNVNALELDDSALYLCASSSRGASGSYEQYFGPGTRLTVT.

The V gene is TRBV15, the J gene TRBJ1-5; TRBD1 might be the D (5 bases). The CDR3 is made up of 17 amino acids. V dropped 1 base and J dropped 6 bases, with 19 bases sitting between them. Germline V CDR1 and CDR2: LNHNV, YYDKDF (reference sequence). The CDR3 nucleotides are TGTGCCACCAGCAGAGGTCAAAGGGGTTCCTTAGTTCAGCCCCAGCATTTT. Translating gives CATSRGQRGSLVQPQHF.

This chain uses TRBV5-1 with TRBJ1-1; 7 positions agree with TRBD1. V lost 4 bases, J lost 11 bases, and 11 bases stayed unmatched. CDR3 length: 13 residues. The germline V gene encodes CDR1 SGHRS and CDR2 YFSETQ. Written as DNA, the CDR3 is TGCGCCAGCAGCCCCGGGACAGATGTTTCTGCTTTCTTT. Its translation: CASSPGTDVSAFF.

This chain links TRBV4-1 with TRBJ1-4, with D unclear. Germline V gene lookup returns CDR1 MGHRA and CDR2 YSYEKL. The CDR3 has 14 residues. The V and J ends lost 3 bases and 8 bases respectively, with 13 bases between them. The CDR3 DNA reads TGCGCCAGCAGCCATGGGATAAGGAACGAAAAACTGTTTTTT. Translation gives CASSHGIRNEKLFF.

This clone was seen only a few times. The rearrangement links TRBV18 to TRBJ2-2; 9 nucleotides line up with TRBD2. The length of the CDR3 is 14 residues. Germline CDR1 KGHSH, CDR2 LQKENI. Germline trimming cut 3 bases from V and 5 bases from J; bases unmatched to any gene: 1. The CDR3 here is CASSPLAGTGELFF. The CDR3 DNA sequence: TGTGCCAGCTCACCGCTAGCGGGGACCGGGGAGCTGTTTTTT.

The gene calls are TRBV28 and TRBJ2-7, with D tentatively TRBD1 (6 bases). Trimming took 5 bases from V and 4 from J, leaving 21 bases between them. Germline CDR1 MDHEN, CDR2 SYDVKM. The CDR3 is 16 amino acids. Written as DNA, the CDR3 is TGTGCCAGCAGTACCATAAAAACAGGGATCGGTTACGAGCAGTACTTC. Protein sequence: CASSTIKTGIGYEQYF.

The V call is TRBV12-5, the J call TRBJ1-1; 7 bases are a match to TRBD1. Germline CDR1 and CDR2: LGHNT and FRNRAP. After removal of 0 bases from V and 0 bases from J, the junction contained 7 bases not matched to a gene. There are 17 residues in the CDR3. The CDR3 sequence: CASGLVQGILMNTEAFF. CDR3 nucleotides: TGTGCTAGTGGTTTGGTACAGGGGATCCTGATGAACACTGAAGCTTTCTTT.

CDR3 DNA: TGTGCCAGCAGCCAAGAACAGGGGACGGGAGGCTACACCTTC. Translation gives CASSQEQGTGGYTF. The chain is built from TRBV14 and TRBJ1-2, with TRBD1 matching 7 bases. V shed 0 bases and J 8 bases; nucleotides not matched to a gene: 6. This CDR3 comprises 14 residues. Germline CDR1 SGHDN, CDR2 FVKESK.

The chain employs TRBV19 and TRBJ1-2, with a weak D call TRBD1 (6 bases). Per the germline V gene, CDR1 is LNHDA and CDR2 is SQIVND (reference sequence). V was cut by 5 bases and J by 4 bases, with 17 bases left in between. The CDR3 contains 15 residues. The CDR3 DNA reads TGTGCCAGTAGTGTCGGGGGGCGCACAGCCTATGGCTACACCTTC. Amino acid sequence: CASSVGGRTAYGYTF.

The chain uses TRBV15 and TRBJ2-6; TRBD1 matches 8 bases. CDR3 size: 16 residues. Germline CDR1 LNHNV, CDR2 YYDKDF (reference sequence). After removal of 3 bases from V and 4 bases from J, the junction contained 5 bases not matched to a gene. The CDR3 sequence: CATSSWTGFGANVLTF. The DNA of the CDR3 is TGTGCCACCAGCAGCTGGACAGGGTTCGGGGCCAACGTCCTGACTTTC.

This chain uses TRBV27 with TRBJ2-1; 9 nucleotides align to TRBD1. The germline gives CDR1 MNHEY, CDR2 SMNVEV (reference sequence). The V and J ends lost 5 bases and 4 bases, in that order; junction bases with no gene match: 6. The CDR3 length is 15 residues. CDR3 nucleotides: TGTGCCAGCAGTCCGGCCGGGACAGGGTACAATGAGCAGTTCTTC. It yields the protein CASSPAGTGYNEQFF.

This chain joins TRBV2 and TRBJ2-7; perhaps TRBD2 as D (5 bases). The germline V gene has CDR1 SNHLY and CDR2 FYNNEI. The CDR3 runs 11 residues. Deletions cut 3 bases from V and 6 bases from J, with 6 bases between. CDR3 DNA sequence: TGTGCCAGCAGTGATGAGGGCGAGCAGTACTTC. Residues: CASSDEGEQYF.

V and J are TRBV4-1 and TRBJ1-1, with 7 positions matching TRBD1. CDR1 and CDR2 (germline): MGHRA, YSYEKL. The CDR3 is 16 residues long. After removal of 6 bases from V and 1 base from J, the junction contained 11 bases not matched to a gene. The CDR3 DNA sequence: TGCGCCAGCAGACCCGGACAGGCTTGGGCGAACACTGAAGCTTTCTTT. It encodes CASRPGQAWANTEAFF.

The genes are TRBV10-3 and TRBJ1-1, with D unresolved. V was clipped by 5 bases and J by 1 base, with 8 bases between them. Germline loops: CDR1 ENHRY, CDR2 SYGVKD. CDR3 length: 13 residues. CDR3 loop: CAISIPGNTEAFF. As DNA, the CDR3 is TGTGCCATCAGTATTCCCGGGAACACTGAAGCTTTCTTT.

The rearrangement uses TRBV2 and TRBJ1-2, with 8 bases identical to TRBD1. The CDR3 length is 14 residues. Germline V gene sequence: CDR1 SNHLY, CDR2 FYNNEI. V dropped 5 bases and J dropped 5; count of bases not matched to a gene: 7. Here the CDR3 reads CASSTDRVGYGYTF. For the CDR3, the DNA is TGTGCCAGCAGTACGGACAGGGTAGGGTATGGCTACACCTTC.

V usage is TRBV18 and J usage is TRBJ1-1, with TRBD1 as a possible D gene (5 bases). V dropped 8 bases and J dropped 4 bases, with 8 bases sitting between them. Germline V lookup: CDR1 KGHSH, CDR2 LQKENI. The CDR3 totals 11 residues. CDR3 amino acids: CASIGGTEAFF. In nucleotides, the CDR3 is TGTGCCAGCATTGGGGGCACTGAAGCTTTCTTT.

The gene calls are TRBV30 and TRBJ2-1, with D possibly being TRBD2 (7 bases). V was clipped by 7 bases and J by 0 bases, with 19 bases between them. Germline assignment: CDR1 GTSNPN and CDR2 SVGIG (reference sequence). This CDR3 spans 16 amino acids. The CDR3 coding sequence is TGTGCCTCCATCCGGGGGGCGGGAGCCTCCTACAATGAGCAGTTCTTC. Translated, it gives CASIRGAGASYNEQFF.

This rearrangement joins TRBV18 to TRBJ2-2, with 8 bases lining up with TRBD1. V dropped 4 bases and J dropped 5; count of bases not matched to a gene: 0. The CDR3 is made up of 13 amino acids. The germline gives CDR1 KGHSH, CDR2 LQKENI. The CDR3 DNA reads TGTGCCAGCTCACGGACAGGGACCGGGGAGCTGTTTTTT. It is translated as CASSRTGTGELFF.

The rearrangement links TRBV30 to TRBJ2-5; TRBD1 is a possible D gene (5 bases). Germline-derived CDR1 and CDR2 are GTSNPN and SVGIG (reference sequence). V gave up 3 bases and J gave up 2 bases, with 10 bases separating them. The CDR3 sequence is 13 residues long. The CDR3 loop reads CAWSREPQETQYF. The CDR3 nucleotides are TGTGCCTGGAGCAGGGAACCTCAAGAGACCCAGTACTTC.

The rearrangement uses TRBV7-8 and TRBJ1-5; D is perhaps TRBD1 (5 bases). This CDR3 spans 14 amino acids. Germline CDR1 reads SGHVS; CDR2 reads FQNEAQ. Trimming removed 7 bases at V and 2 bases at J, with 12 bases between. This CDR3 reads CASILGTGNQPQHF. As DNA, the CDR3 is TGTGCCAGCATACTCGGGACGGGCAATCAGCCCCAGCATTTT.

The chain combines TRBV6-5 with TRBJ1-4; 9 bases are a match to TRBD1. The germline V gene encodes CDR1 MNHEY and CDR2 SVGAGI. The V and J ends lost 1 base and 7 bases, in that order; junction bases with no gene match: 7. This CDR3 is 16 amino acids long. The CDR3 sequence is CASSYWTGTGPEKLFF. CDR3 coding DNA: TGTGCCAGCAGTTACTGGACCGGGACAGGGCCTGAAAAACTGTTTTTT.

The rearrangement uses TRBV7-9 and TRBJ1-5, with 7 bases aligning to TRBD1. The CDR3 covers 14 residues. Germline CDR1 SEHNR, CDR2 FQNEAQ (reference sequence). J gave up 3 bases and V 4 bases, and 3 bases lay outside the gene matches. This CDR3 is CASSSQGFNQPQHF. Written as DNA, the CDR3 is TGTGCCAGCAGCTCACAGGGGTTCAATCAGCCCCAGCATTTT.